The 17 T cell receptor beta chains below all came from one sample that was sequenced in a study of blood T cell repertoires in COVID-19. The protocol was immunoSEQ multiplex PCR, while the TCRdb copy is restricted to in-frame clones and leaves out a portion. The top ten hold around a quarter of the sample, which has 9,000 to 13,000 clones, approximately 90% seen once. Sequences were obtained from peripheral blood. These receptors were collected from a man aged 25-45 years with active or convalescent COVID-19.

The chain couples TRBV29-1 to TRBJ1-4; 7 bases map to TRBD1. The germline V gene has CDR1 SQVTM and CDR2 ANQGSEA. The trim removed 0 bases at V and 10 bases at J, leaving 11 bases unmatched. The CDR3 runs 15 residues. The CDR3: CSVEEGPDRVGKLFF. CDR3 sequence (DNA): TGCAGCGTTGAAGAGGGGCCAGACAGGGTGGGAAAACTGTTTTTT.

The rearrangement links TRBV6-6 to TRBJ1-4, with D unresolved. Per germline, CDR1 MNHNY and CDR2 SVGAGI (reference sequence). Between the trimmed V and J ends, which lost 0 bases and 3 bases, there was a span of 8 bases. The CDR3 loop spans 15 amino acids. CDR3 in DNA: TGTGCCAGCAGTTACTCTAGGGAGTCTAATGAAAAACTGTTTTTT. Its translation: CASSYSRESNEKLFF.

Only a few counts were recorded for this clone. In DNA form, the CDR3 reads TGTGCCAGCAGTGACGCTGAGCGGGGGGGTTTTAATGAGCAGTTCTTC. Amino acid sequence: CASSDAERGGFNEQFF. The rearrangement links TRBV6-4 to TRBJ2-1; 10 bases align to TRBD2. Trimming removed 2 bases from V and 7 bases from J; junction bases left unmatched: 8. The CDR3 is 16 amino acids. The V gene's germline CDR1 is MRHNA and CDR2 SNTAGT.

The CDR3 nucleotides are TGTGCCAGCAGCGTGGCCGGACAGGGTACAGATACGCAGTATTTT. Its protein product is CASSVAGQGTDTQYF. The J gene is TRBJ2-3, the V gene TRBV9; 8 bases line up with TRBD1. The germline CDR1 and CDR2 sequences are SGDLS and YYNGEE. The CDR3 covers 15 residues. V was clipped by 2 bases and J by 3 bases; unmatched bases: 5.

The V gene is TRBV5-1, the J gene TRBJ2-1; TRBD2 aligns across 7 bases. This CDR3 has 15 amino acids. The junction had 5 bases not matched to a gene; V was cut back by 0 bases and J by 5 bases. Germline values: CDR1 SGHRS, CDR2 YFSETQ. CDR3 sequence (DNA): TGCGCCAGCAGCTTGGTTAGCGGGCCCAACAATGAGCAGTTCTTC. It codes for CASSLVSGPNNEQFF.

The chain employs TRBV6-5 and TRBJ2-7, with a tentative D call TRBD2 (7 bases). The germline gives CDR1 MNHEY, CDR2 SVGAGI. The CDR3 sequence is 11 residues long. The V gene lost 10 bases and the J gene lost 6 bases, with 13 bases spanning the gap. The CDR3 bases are TGTGCCACACGGGGGGCGGTCGAGCAGTACGTC. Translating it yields CATRGAVEQYV.

CDR3 sequence: CASSKEALVVSKGEETQYF. The CDR3 DNA reads TGTGCCAGCAGCAAAGAGGCATTAGTAGTTTCCAAAGGGGAAGAGACCCAGTACTTC. The chain is built from TRBV21-1 and TRBJ2-5; the table's D gene call, TRBD1, was not cross checked with the DNA. TRBV21-1 is assigned pseudogene status. The CDR3 sequence is 19 residues long.

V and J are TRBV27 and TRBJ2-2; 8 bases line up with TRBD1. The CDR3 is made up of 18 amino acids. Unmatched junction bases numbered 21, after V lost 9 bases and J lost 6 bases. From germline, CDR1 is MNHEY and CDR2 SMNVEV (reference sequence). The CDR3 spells CASIRFWAVDREPGELFF. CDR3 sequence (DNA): TGTGCCAGTATTCGTTTCTGGGCGGTGGACAGGGAACCCGGGGAGCTGTTTTTT.

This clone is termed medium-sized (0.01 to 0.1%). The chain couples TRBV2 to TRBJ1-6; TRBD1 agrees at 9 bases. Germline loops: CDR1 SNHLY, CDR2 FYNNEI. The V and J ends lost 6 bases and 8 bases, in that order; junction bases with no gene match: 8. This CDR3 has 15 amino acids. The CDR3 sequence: CASRERTGAYSPLHF. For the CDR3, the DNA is TGTGCCAGCAGAGAGAGGACAGGGGCCTATTCACCCCTCCACTTT. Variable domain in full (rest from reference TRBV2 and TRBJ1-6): EPEVTQTPSHQVTQMGQEVILRCVPISNHLYFYWYRQILGQKVEFLVSFYNNEISEKSEIFDDQFSVERPDGSNFTLKIRSTKLEDSAMYFCASRERTGAYSPLHFGNGTRLTVT.

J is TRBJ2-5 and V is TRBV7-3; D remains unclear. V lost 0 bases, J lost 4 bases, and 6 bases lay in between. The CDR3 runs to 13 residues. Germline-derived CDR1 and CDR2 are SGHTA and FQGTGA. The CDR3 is CASSLTTSETQYF. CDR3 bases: TGTGCCAGCAGCTTAACAACATCAGAGACCCAGTACTTC.

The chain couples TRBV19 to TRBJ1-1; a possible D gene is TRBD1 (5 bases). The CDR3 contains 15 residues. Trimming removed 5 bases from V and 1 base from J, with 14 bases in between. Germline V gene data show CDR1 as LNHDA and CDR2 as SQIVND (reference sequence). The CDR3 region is CASSPMAGRNTEAFF. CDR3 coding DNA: TGTGCCAGTAGTCCCATGGCAGGGCGGAACACTGAAGCTTTCTTT.

The CDR3 sequence is CASSQARGQTGPRGSPLHF. DNA of the CDR3: TGCGCCAGCAGCCAAGCGAGGGGACAGACAGGGCCAAGGGGTTCACCCCTCCACTTT. The chain has TRBV4-1 and TRBJ1-6; 7 bases match TRBD1. The germline V gene encodes CDR1 MGHRA and CDR2 YSYEKL. The CDR3 sequence is 19 residues long. The V segment lost 1 base and the J segment 9 bases; nucleotides outside the gene matches: 18.

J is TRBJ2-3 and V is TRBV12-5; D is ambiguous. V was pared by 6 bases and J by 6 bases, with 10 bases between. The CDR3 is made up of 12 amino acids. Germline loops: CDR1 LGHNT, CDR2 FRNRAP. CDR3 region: CASGFRLDTQYF. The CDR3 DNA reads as TGTGCTAGTGGATTCAGATTGGATACGCAGTATTTT.

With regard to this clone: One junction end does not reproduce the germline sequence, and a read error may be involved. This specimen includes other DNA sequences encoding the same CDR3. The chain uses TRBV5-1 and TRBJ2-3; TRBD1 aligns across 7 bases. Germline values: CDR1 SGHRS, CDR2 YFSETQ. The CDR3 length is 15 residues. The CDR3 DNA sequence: TGTGCCAGCAGCCAGACAGGGAGAGGCACAGATACGCAGTATTTT. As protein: CASSQTGRGTDTQYF.

The CDR3 nucleotides are TGTGCCAGCAGTTTAGGAGCTCGGGACACCATATATTTT. It encodes CASSLGARDTIYF. The chain carries TRBV2 and TRBJ1-3; D uncertain. The CDR3 covers 13 residues. CDR1 and CDR2 from the germline V gene are SNHLY and FYNNEI. V dropped 5 bases and J dropped 8 bases, with 13 bases sitting between them.

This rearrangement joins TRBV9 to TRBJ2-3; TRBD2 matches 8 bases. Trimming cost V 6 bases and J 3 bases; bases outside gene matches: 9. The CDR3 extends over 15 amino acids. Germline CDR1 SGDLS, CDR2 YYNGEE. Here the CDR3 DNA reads TGTGCCAGCACCGGGGGGGGCCTCTCGACAGATACGCAGTATTTT. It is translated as CASTGGGLSTDTQYF.

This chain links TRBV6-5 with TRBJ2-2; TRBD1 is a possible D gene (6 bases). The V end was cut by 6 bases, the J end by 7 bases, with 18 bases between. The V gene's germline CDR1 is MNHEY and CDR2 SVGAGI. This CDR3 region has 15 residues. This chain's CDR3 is CASRRSGEGGGELFF. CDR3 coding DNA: TGTGCCAGCAGAAGATCAGGGGAAGGGGGCGGGGAGCTGTTTTTT.